What follows are 24 T cell receptor beta chains derived from one specimen sequenced in a study of Tregs in tolerant kidney transplant recipients. Only in-frame clones appear in the TCRdb table, and some are missing; sequencing was by immunoSEQ multiplex PCR. Here the sample spans around 86,000 clones, around nine tenths being singletons. Recipients received nonmyeloablative bone marrow transplants from related graft donors, with transient mixed chimerism. The source material was CD4+ T cells from blood (PBMCs), sampled 24 months after the transplant. The receptor source for this set is a human patient who received a combined kidney and bone marrow transplant. The graft donor may account for some of the T cells.

This chain uses TRBV7-6 with TRBJ1-4; no definite D call. The V gene's germline CDR1 is SGHVS and CDR2 FNYEAQ. Trimming took off 5 bases at V and 0 bases at J, with 7 bases between the two ends. The CDR3 length is 14 residues. The CDR3 is CASSLVSTNEKLFF. DNA of the CDR3: TGTGCCAGCAGCCTCGTTTCAACTAATGAAAAACTGTTTTTT. Using reference TRBV7-6 and TRBJ1-4 for the parts outside the CDR3, the full variable domain is GAGVSQSPRYKVTKRGQDVALRCDPISGHVSLYWYRQALGQGPEFLTYFNYEAQQDKSGLPNDRFSAERPEGSISTLTIQRTEQRDSAMYRCASSLVSTNEKLFFGSGTQLSVL.

The gene calls are TRBV9 and TRBJ2-7; 7 nucleotides match TRBD2. Trimming removed 0 bases from V and 7 bases from J; junction bases left unmatched: 10. CDR1 and CDR2 from the germline V gene are SGDLS and YYNGEE. The CDR3 is 15 amino acids. The CDR3: CASSVGGGRAREQYF. The CDR3 DNA follows: TGTGCCAGCAGCGTAGGAGGTGGGAGGGCAAGAGAGCAGTACTTC.

The chain couples TRBV4-1 to TRBJ2-1; TRBD2 matches 8 bases. The J segment lost 5 bases and the V segment lost 0 bases, leaving 21 bases of the junction unmatched. Germline V gene lookup returns CDR1 MGHRA and CDR2 YSYEKL. The CDR3 consists of 21 residues. The DNA of the CDR3 is TGCGCCAGCAGCCAAGAACTCCCCAAATTTTTAGCGGGGTTAACGGACAATGAGCAGTTCTTC. Translation gives CASSQELPKFLAGLTDNEQFF.

CDR3 protein: CATSRVLTYEQYF. The DNA of the CDR3 is TGTGCCACCAGCAGAGTGTTAACCTACGAGCAGTACTTC. The genes are TRBV15 and TRBJ2-7; D unresolved. The CDR3 spans 13 residues. V was clipped by 1 base and J by 2 bases, with 6 bases between them. Germline V lookup: CDR1 LNHNV, CDR2 YYDKDF (reference sequence).

Regarding this clone: At one of its ends the junction is not consistent with the germline gene, which may arise from a read error. V is TRBV7-8 and J is TRBJ2-7; 11 bases map to TRBD1. This CDR3 is built from 14 residues. CDR1 and CDR2 from the germline V gene are SGHVS and FQNEAQ. CDR3 region: CASSLAGTGGEQYF. In DNA form, the CDR3 reads TGTGCCAGCAGCCTAGCCGGGACAGGGGGCGAGCAGTACTTC. Full variable domain (missing parts from reference TRBV7-8 and TRBJ2-7): GAGVSQSPRYKVAKRGQDVALRCDPISGHVSLFWYQQALGQGPEFLTYFQNEAQLDKSGLPSDRFFAERPEGSVSTLKIQRTQQEDSAVYLCASSLAGTGGEQYFGPGTRLTVT.

The V call is TRBV9, the J call TRBJ2-7, with 10 bases aligning to TRBD1. The CDR3 runs 15 residues. CDR1 SGDLS and CDR2 YYNGEE come from the germline V gene. With 0 bases clipped from V and 3 bases from J, the junction kept 3 bases outside the gene matches. The CDR3 is CASSVGGQGVYEQYF. The CDR3 DNA sequence: TGTGCCAGCAGCGTAGGAGGACAGGGGGTCTACGAGCAGTACTTC.

The V and J genes are TRBV9 and TRBJ1-3; TRBD1 matches 9 bases. This CDR3 has 17 residues. CDR1 SGDLS and CDR2 YYNGEE come from the germline V gene. V shed 3 bases and J 4 bases; nucleotides not matched to a gene: 11. The CDR3 sequence: CASSAPGTGRSGNTIYF. The CDR3 nucleotides are TGTGCCAGCAGCGCCCCCGGGACAGGGCGCTCAGGAAACACCATATATTTT.

The chain carries TRBV21-1 and TRBJ2-3; the table names TRBD2, a call not compared with the DNA. TRBV21-1 is a recognized pseudogene. This CDR3 has 14 residues. CDR3 residues: CATRSSGTTDTQYF. The CDR3 DNA reads TGTGCCACTCGCAGTAGCGGGACCACAGATACGCAGTATTTT.

V and J are TRBV5-1 and TRBJ2-1; D gene unclear. V lost 3 bases, J lost 3 bases, and 19 bases lay in between. This CDR3 spans 17 amino acids. In germline, CDR1 is SGHRS, CDR2 YFSETQ. CDR3 loop: CASSSGQSVDRYNEQFF. Here the CDR3 DNA reads TGCGCCAGCAGCTCGGGTCAAAGCGTAGATCGCTACAATGAGCAGTTCTTC. Full variable domain (rest looked up from reference TRBV5-1 and TRBJ2-1): KAGVTQTPRYLIKTRGQQVTLSCSPISGHRSVSWYQQTPGQGLQFLFEYFSETQRNKGNFPGRFSGRQFSNSRSEMNVSTLELGDSALYLCASSSGQSVDRYNEQFFGPGTRLTVL.

The chain carries TRBV25-1 and TRBJ1-1; D is possibly TRBD1 (6 bases). Germline V gene data show CDR1 as MGHDK and CDR2 as SYGVNS. The CDR3 consists of 14 residues. Trimming removed 6 bases from V and 5 bases from J, with 16 bases in between. In nucleotides, the CDR3 is TGTGCCAGCAGACAAACAGGGCTGGGGACTGAAGCTTTCTTT. Its protein product is CASRQTGLGTEAFF.

The J gene is TRBJ2-7, the V gene TRBV6-1, with 10 positions matching TRBD2. The CDR3 contains 15 residues. Germline assignment: CDR1 MNHNS and CDR2 SASEGT. J was trimmed by 6 bases and V by 4 bases; bases with no gene match: 9. CDR3 sequence reads: CASSVQREGRGEQYF. The CDR3 DNA follows: TGTGCCAGCAGTGTCCAGCGGGAGGGCCGGGGCGAGCAGTACTTC.

The genes are TRBV6-6 and TRBJ1-6; no clear D. CDR3 size: 12 residues. Germline V gives CDR1 MNHNY, CDR2 SVGAGI (reference sequence). V shed 2 bases and J shed 10 bases, with 6 bases lying between them. This CDR3 is CASSYQSSPLHF. Written as DNA, the CDR3 is TGTGCCAGCAGTTACCAGTCGTCACCCCTCCACTTT.

This clone was found a few times. This chain connects TRBV10-3 to TRBJ1-1; maybe TRBD1 (6 bases). The ends were cut back, 2 bases at V and 6 bases at J, with 10 bases in the middle. This CDR3 is built from 13 residues. Looked up from germline, CDR1 is ENHRY and CDR2 is SYGVKD. This CDR3 reads CAISERTAAEAFF. The DNA for the CDR3 is TGTGCCATCAGTGAGAGGACAGCGGCTGAAGCTTTCTTT.

This clone was detected once. The rearrangement joins TRBV7-6 to TRBJ2-1, with 8 bases aligning to TRBD1. CDR3 length equals 15 residues. Germline V lookup: CDR1 SGHVS, CDR2 FNYEAQ. The V and J ends lost 5 bases and 2 bases, in that order; junction bases with no gene match: 5. The DNA for the CDR3 is TGTGCCAGCAGCACCGGGACAGGAGCCTACAATGAGCAGTTCTTC. This sequence encodes CASSTGTGAYNEQFF.

This sequence joins TRBV5-6 and TRBJ1-1; no clear D gene. The CDR3 loop spans 13 amino acids. The V gene's germline CDR1 is SGHDT and CDR2 YYEEEE. Trimming took 2 bases from V and 3 from J, leaving 8 bases between them. The DNA of the CDR3 is TGTGCCAGCAGCTTTTCAGTCGACACTGAAGCTTTCTTT. Protein: CASSFSVDTEAFF.

V is TRBV4-2 and J is TRBJ2-7, with 9 positions matching TRBD1. The CDR3 loop spans 18 amino acids. Germline trimming cut 0 bases from V and 5 bases from J; bases unmatched to any gene: 14. The germline gives CDR1 LGHNA, CDR2 YNFKEQ. In DNA, the CDR3 is TGTGCCAGCAGCCAAGAAGGCCCCGGGACAGGGTTTGCTCACGAGCAGTACTTC. Residues: CASSQEGPGTGFAHEQYF.

The chain links TRBV5-1 to TRBJ2-5, with D tentatively TRBD2 (6 bases). The V end was cut by 2 bases, the J end by 2 bases, with 10 bases between. The germline V gene has CDR1 SGHRS and CDR2 YFSETQ. This CDR3 is 14 amino acids long. This CDR3 is CASSFSGKQETQYF. CDR3 DNA: TGCGCCAGCAGCTTTAGCGGCAAACAAGAGACCCAGTACTTC.

This clone was observed a few times. V usage is TRBV27 and J usage is TRBJ1-2; 9 positions match TRBD1. The V gene end was trimmed by 6 bases and the J gene end by 4 bases; junction bases not matched to a gene: 6. Germline CDR1 and CDR2: MNHEY and SMNVEV (reference sequence). This CDR3 comprises 14 residues. CDR3 DNA: TGTGCCAGCAGCACAGGGGGCATCCCCTATGGCTACACCTTC. Translating gives CASSTGGIPYGYTF.

The rearrangement links TRBV5-1 to TRBJ1-5; no definite D call. V gave up 0 bases and J gave up 4 bases, with 11 bases separating them. The CDR3 is 15 amino acids. Germline loops: CDR1 SGHRS, CDR2 YFSETQ. The CDR3 loop reads CASSLVPGGNQPQHF. The DNA of the CDR3 is TGCGCCAGCAGCTTGGTACCCGGAGGGAATCAGCCCCAGCATTTT.

This clone was counted a few times. The chain joins TRBV5-4 to TRBJ1-3; TRBD1 matches 7 bases. This CDR3 contains 17 residues. V was clipped by 0 bases and J by 3 bases; unmatched bases: 9. CDR1 is SGHNT and CDR2 is YYREEE in the germline V gene (reference sequence). The CDR3 nucleotides are TGTGCCAGCAGCTTGGGCCCGACAGGGTTCAATGGAAACACCATATATTTT. Translated: CASSLGPTGFNGNTIYF.

The chain joins TRBV23-1 to TRBJ1-5; maybe TRBD1 (6 bases). TRBV23-1 is flagged as an ORF with uncertain function. With 0 bases removed from V and 4 bases from J, the gap between germline ends came to 19 bases. The CDR3 consists of 18 residues. The CDR3 DNA is TGCGCCAGCAGTCAATCCTGGGCCAGGACAGAGAAAAATCAGCCCCAGCATTTT. This sequence encodes CASSQSWARTEKNQPQHF.

V usage is TRBV7-9 and J usage is TRBJ1-2; D gene unclear. Trimming stripped 8 bases from V and 5 bases from J, with 12 bases between. The CDR3 runs 12 residues. Germline-derived CDR1 and CDR2 are SEHNR and FQNEAQ (reference sequence). Here the CDR3 DNA reads TGTGCCAGCCTGGGAGGGAATTATGGCTACACCTTC. It specifies CASLGGNYGYTF.

The chain couples TRBV25-1 to TRBJ2-5, with 11 bases fitting TRBD1. CDR3 size: 15 residues. Germline lookup yields CDR1 MGHDK and CDR2 SYGVNS. The V segment lost 8 bases and the J segment 4 bases; nucleotides outside the gene matches: 9. The DNA of the CDR3 is TGTGCCAGCGGCCCCGGGACAGGGGGAGGAGAGACCCAGTACTTC. It codes for CASGPGTGGGETQYF.

The chain carries TRBV7-3 and TRBJ2-1; D possibly corresponds to TRBD1 (6 bases). This CDR3 is built from 13 residues. Trimming removed 5 bases at V and 3 bases at J, with 8 bases between. Germline loops: CDR1 SGHTA, CDR2 FQGTGA. In DNA form, the CDR3 reads TGTGCCAGCAGCCAGGACAGCTACAATGAGCAGTTCTTC. It codes for CASSQDSYNEQFF.